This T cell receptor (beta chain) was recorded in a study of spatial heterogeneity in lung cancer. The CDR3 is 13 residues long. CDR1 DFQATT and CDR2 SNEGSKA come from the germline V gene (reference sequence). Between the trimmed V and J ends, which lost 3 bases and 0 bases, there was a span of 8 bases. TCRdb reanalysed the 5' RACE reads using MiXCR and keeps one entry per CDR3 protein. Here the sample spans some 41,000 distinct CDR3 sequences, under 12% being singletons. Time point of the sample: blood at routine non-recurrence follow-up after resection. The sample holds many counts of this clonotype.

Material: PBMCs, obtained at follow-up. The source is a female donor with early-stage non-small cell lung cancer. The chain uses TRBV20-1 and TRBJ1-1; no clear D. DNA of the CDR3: TGCAGTGCTAGGGACCTCTTGAACACTGAAGCTTTCTTT. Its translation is CSARDLLNTEAFF.